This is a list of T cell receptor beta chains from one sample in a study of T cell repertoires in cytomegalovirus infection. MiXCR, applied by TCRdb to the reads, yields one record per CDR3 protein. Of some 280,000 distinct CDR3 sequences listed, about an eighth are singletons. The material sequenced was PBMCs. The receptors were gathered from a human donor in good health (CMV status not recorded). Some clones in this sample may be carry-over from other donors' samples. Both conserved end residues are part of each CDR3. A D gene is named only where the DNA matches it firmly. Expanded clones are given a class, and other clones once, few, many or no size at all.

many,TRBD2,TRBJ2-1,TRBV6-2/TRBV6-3,CASSYPLAGNEQFF,TGTGCCAGCAGTTACCCCCTAGCGGGCAATGAGCAGTTCTTC
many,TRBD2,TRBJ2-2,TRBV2,CASRGLAGYTGELFF,TGTGCCAGCAGGGGACTAGCGGGTTACACCGGGGAGCTGTTTTTT
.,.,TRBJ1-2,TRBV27,CASQLTAATIYGYTF,TGTGCCAGCCAACTTACGGCGGCAACGATCTATGGCTACACCTTC
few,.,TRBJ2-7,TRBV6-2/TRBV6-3,CASKSSPSYEQYF,TGTGCCAGCAAATCTTCCCCCTCCTACGAGCAGTACTTC
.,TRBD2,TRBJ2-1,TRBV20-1,CSAPHSGVSYNEQFF,TGCAGTGCCCCACACAGCGGGGTCTCCTACAATGAGCAGTTCTTC
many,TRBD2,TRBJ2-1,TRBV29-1,CSGSGTSGNEQFF,TGCAGCGGTTCCGGGACTAGCGGCAATGAGCAGTTCTTC
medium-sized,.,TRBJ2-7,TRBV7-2,CASSLPLGGFDTEQYF,TGTGCCAGCAGCTTACCTCTGGGGGGCTTTGATACCGAGCAGTACTTC
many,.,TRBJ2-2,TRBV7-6,CASSDQHTGELFF,TGTGCCAGCAGCGACCAACACACCGGGGAGCTGTTTTTT
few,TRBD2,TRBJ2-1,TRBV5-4,CASSGGGINEQFF,TGTGCCAGCAGCGGCGGGGGAATAAATGAGCAGTTCTTC
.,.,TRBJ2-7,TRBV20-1,CSAIPLQQYF,TGCAGTGCTATCCCGCTTCAGCAGTACTTC
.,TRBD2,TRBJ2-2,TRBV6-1,CASSVTSGRTTGELFF,TGTGCCAGCAGTGTAACTAGCGGGAGGACGACCGGGGAGCTGTTTTTT
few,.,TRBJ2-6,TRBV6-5,CASSYIRFGGANVLTF,TGTGCCAGCAGTTACATAAGGTTTGGCGGGGCCAACGTCCTGACTTTC
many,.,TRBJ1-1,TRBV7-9,CASTQGMNTEAFF,TGTGCCAGCACCCAGGGGATGAACACTGAAGCTTTCTTT
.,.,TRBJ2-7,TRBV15,CATSKLSGHAASYEQYF,TGTGCCACCAGCAAACTTAGCGGCCACGCTGCGTCCTACGAGCAGTACTTC
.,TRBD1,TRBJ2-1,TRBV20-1,CSASSGTGKPNEQFF,TGCAGTGCAAGCTCCGGGACAGGGAAGCCTAATGAGCAGTTCTTC
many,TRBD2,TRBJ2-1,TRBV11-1,CASSPRTSGLYNEQFF,TGTGCCAGCAGCCCTAGGACTAGCGGACTTTACAATGAGCAGTTCTTC
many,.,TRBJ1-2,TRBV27,CASSPSWAGRSYSYTF,TGTGCCAGCAGTCCTAGTTGGGCAGGAAGGTCTTATAGCTACACCTTC